The rows below give T cell receptor beta chains drawn from one sample of a study of regulatory T cells in long-lasting Graves disease. MiXCR, run by TCRdb on the multiplex PCR reads, gives a single entry per CDR3 protein. The sample consists of about 370,000 distinct CDR3 sequences, around 16% of them appearing once. The sample was peripheral blood mononuclear cells (PBMCs), taken at new diagnosis, from a patient treated with antithyroid drugs. These receptors were taken from a female donor with Graves disease. CDR3s include the opening cysteine and the closing phenylalanine or tryptophan. D genes are given only for firm matches. Clone size is stated in some rows and not others, as once, few, many or a class when expanded.

clone size	V gene	J gene	D gene	CDR3 protein	CDR3 DNA
few	TRBV27	TRBJ2-6	.	CASRKSYFDSGANVLTF	TGTGCCAGCAGAAAGAGTTATTTCGACTCTGGGGCCAACGTCCTGACTTTC
.	TRBV28	TRBJ2-1	TRBD2	CASSSPAGGVNEQFF	TGTGCCAGCAGTTCCCCAGCGGGAGGGGTCAATGAGCAGTTCTTC
.	TRBV20-1	TRBJ2-3	TRBD2	CSAILSSGGRTDTQYF	TGCAGTGCTATTTTGTCTAGCGGGGGGCGCACAGATACGCAGTATTTT
many	TRBV5-1	TRBJ1-4	TRBD1	CASSFESQGGGEKLFF	TGCGCCAGCAGTTTTGAATCGCAGGGGGGTGGTGAAAAACTGTTTTTT
many	TRBV27	TRBJ1-2	.	CASSDNIGYTF	TGTGCCAGCAGTGACAACATCGGCTACACCTTC
.	TRBV19	TRBJ2-2	TRBD1	CASSMTGGTTGELFF	TGTGCCAGTAGCATGACAGGGGGCACCACCGGGGAGCTGTTTTTT
few	TRBV12-3/TRBV12-4	TRBJ1-6	TRBD1	CASSPYRGLNSLLHF	TGTGCCAGCAGTCCCTACAGGGGTCTTAATTCACTCCTCCACTTT
many	TRBV6-5	TRBJ1-6	TRBD1	CASSYTETGYNSPLHF	TGTGCCAGCAGTTACACGGAGACAGGGTATAATTCACCCCTCCACTTT
many	TRBV6-1	TRBJ2-2	.	CASSQWWGPGNTGELFF	TGTGCCAGCAGCCAATGGTGGGGGCCAGGGAACACCGGGGAGCTGTTTTTT
many	TRBV2	TRBJ2-1	TRBD2	CASEGTSGYNEQFF	TGTGCCAGCGAAGGGACTAGCGGGTACAATGAGCAGTTCTTC
.	TRBV2	TRBJ2-7	.	CASNQGLTGEQYF	TGTGCCAGCAACCAAGGGCTCACCGGGGAGCAGTACTTC
many	TRBV6-1	TRBJ1-2	.	CASSTGANYGYTF	TGTGCCAGCAGTACGGGCGCTAACTATGGCTACACCTTC
many	TRBV6-1	TRBJ2-3	TRBD1	CASRPQGLNTDTQYF	TGTGCCAGCAGACCACAGGGGCTTAACACAGATACGCAGTATTTT
many	TRBV20-1	TRBJ2-5	.	CSARDSLGRRGRGELQETQYF	TGCAGTGCTAGAGATAGTTTGGGTAGGAGGGGCAGGGGGGAGCTACAAGAGACCCAGTACTTC
many	TRBV7-2	TRBJ2-5	TRBD1	CASSLARGQETQYF	TGTGCCAGCAGCTTAGCGAGGGGGCAGGAGACCCAGTACTTC
.	TRBV7-9	TRBJ1-3	.	CASSRTGTREIPGNTIYF	TGTGCCAGCAGCCGAACCGGGACAAGGGAAATACCTGGAAACACCATATATTTT
many	TRBV4-3	TRBJ1-2	.	CASSQDVRAANYGYTF	TGCGCCAGCAGCCAAGACGTCCGGGCAGCTAACTATGGCTACACCTTC
many	TRBV6-5	TRBJ2-1	TRBD2	CASSYVGSREAIYNEQFF	TGTGCCAGCAGTTACGTTGGTTCGCGGGAGGCCATATACAATGAGCAGTTCTTC
few	TRBV6-5	TRBJ2-1	.	CASSDSVGSYNEQFF	TGTGCCAGCAGTGACTCGGTAGGCTCCTACAATGAGCAGTTCTTC
.	TRBV6-5	TRBJ1-2	.	CASSSVARGSYGYTF	TGTGCCAGCAGTTCCGTCGCCCGGGGATCCTATGGCTACACCTTC
few	TRBV7-9	TRBJ2-7	.	CASRTEGSYEQYF	TGTGCCAGCCGCACGGAAGGATCCTACGAGCAGTACTTC
many	TRBV5-1	TRBJ1-1	.	CASSHGNTANTEAFF	TGCGCCAGCAGCCATGGCAACACAGCGAACACTGAAGCTTTCTTT
.	TRBV18	TRBJ2-1	TRBD1	CASSPRPGGVDNEQFF	TGTGCCAGCTCACCACGGCCAGGGGGCGTCGACAATGAGCAGTTCTTC
few	TRBV12-5	TRBJ1-4	.	CASGDRSTEKLFF	TGTGCTAGTGGAGACAGGTCGACTGAAAAACTGTTTTTT
.	TRBV9	TRBJ1-5	.	CASSVDGRGNQPQHF	TGTGCCAGCAGCGTAGATGGGAGGGGGAATCAGCCCCAGCATTTT
many	TRBV7-2	TRBJ2-7	TRBD2	CASSLPRGDSYEQYF	TGTGCCAGCAGCTTACCCCGGGGGGACTCCTACGAGCAGTACTTC
.	TRBV30	TRBJ2-7	TRBD2	CAWSRLAGGPREQYF	TGTGCCTGGAGTCGACTAGCGGGAGGGCCGCGGGAGCAGTACTTC
many	TRBV29-1	TRBJ2-6	TRBD1	CSVEVVSPGQSSGANVLTF	TGCAGCGTTGAAGTCGTATCCCCGGGACAGAGCTCTGGGGCCAACGTCCTGACTTTC
many	TRBV7-2	TRBJ1-4	.	CASSVVVGINEKLFF	TGTGCCAGCAGCGTGGTAGTTGGGATTAATGAAAAACTGTTTTTT
many	TRBV7-2	TRBJ1-2	.	CASSLEVSANYGYTF	TGTGCCAGCAGCTTAGAGGTGTCAGCTAACTATGGCTACACCTTC
many	TRBV7-2	TRBJ2-5	.	CASSSPQRETQYF	TGTGCCAGCAGCTCCCCTCAAAGAGAGACCCAGTACTTC